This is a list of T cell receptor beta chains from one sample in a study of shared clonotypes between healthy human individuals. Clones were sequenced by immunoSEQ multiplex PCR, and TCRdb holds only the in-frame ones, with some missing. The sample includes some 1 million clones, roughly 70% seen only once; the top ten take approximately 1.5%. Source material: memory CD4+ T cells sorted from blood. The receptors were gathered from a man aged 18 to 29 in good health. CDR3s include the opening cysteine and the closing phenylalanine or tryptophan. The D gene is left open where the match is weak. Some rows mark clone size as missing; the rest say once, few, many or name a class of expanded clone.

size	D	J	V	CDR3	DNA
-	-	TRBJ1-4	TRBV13	CASREGGRNEKLFF	TGTGCCAGCAGAGAGGGGGGGAGGAATGAAAAACTGTTTTTT
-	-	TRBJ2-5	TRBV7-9	CASSPRRDITQETQYF	TGTGCCAGCAGCCCGCGCAGGGATATTACCCAAGAGACCCAGTACTTC
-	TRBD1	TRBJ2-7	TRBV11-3	CASSLATGDRPYEQYF	TGTGCCAGCAGCTTAGCGACAGGGGATCGCCCCTACGAGCAGTACTTC
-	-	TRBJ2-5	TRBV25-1	CASSSRPGVAQETQYF	TGTGCCAGCAGTTCCCGGCCGGGGGTAGCCCAAGAGACCCAGTACTTC
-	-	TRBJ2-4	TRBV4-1	CASSQDGPLAKNIQYF	TGCGCCAGCAGCCAAGACGGGCCGCTGGCCAAAAACATTCAGTACTTC
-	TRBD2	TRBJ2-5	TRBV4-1	CASSQGEAGETQYF	TGCGCCAGCAGCCAAGGAGAAGCGGGGGAGACCCAGTACTTC
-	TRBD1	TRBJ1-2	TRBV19	CASSTGGTNYGYTF	TGTGCCAGTAGTACAGGGGGAACTAACTATGGCTACACCTTC
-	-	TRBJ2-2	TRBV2	CASSLRVNTGELFF	TGTGCCAGCAGCCTTAGGGTGAACACCGGGGAGCTGTTTTTT
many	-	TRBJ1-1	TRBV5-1	CASSLASGGTEAFF	TGCGCCAGCAGCTTGGCTTCGGGGGGCACTGAAGCTTTCTTT
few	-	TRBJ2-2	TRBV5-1	CASKAANTGELFF	TGCGCCAGCAAGGCCGCGAACACCGGGGAGCTGTTTTTT
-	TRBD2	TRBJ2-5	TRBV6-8	CASSYGGTSRIQETQYF	TGTGCCAGCAGTTACGGCGGGACTAGCCGGATACAAGAGACCCAGTACTTC
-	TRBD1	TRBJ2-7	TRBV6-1	CASSDPGQGDEQYF	TGTGCCAGCAGTGATCCTGGACAGGGGGACGAGCAGTACTTC
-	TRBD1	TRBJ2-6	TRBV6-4	CASRRDSSGANVLTF	TGTGCCAGCAGACGGGACAGTTCTGGGGCCAACGTCCTGACTTTC
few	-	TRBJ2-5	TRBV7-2	CASSLGFIETQYF	TGTGCCAGCAGCTTAGGTTTTATAGAGACCCAGTACTTC
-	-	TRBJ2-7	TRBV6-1	CASSEVVLREQYF	TGTGCCAGCAGTGAAGTCGTCCTTAGGGAGCAGTACTTC
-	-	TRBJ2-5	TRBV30	CAWQRDPILAQYF	-
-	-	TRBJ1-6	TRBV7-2	CASSPRGAINSPLHF	TGTGCCAGCAGCCCGAGAGGGGCTATAAATTCACCCCTCCACTTT
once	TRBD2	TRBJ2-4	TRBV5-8	CASSAGTTNIQYF	TGTGCCAGCAGCGCCGGGACTACAAACATTCAGTACTTC
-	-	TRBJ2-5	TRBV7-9	CASSFTSRETQYF	TGTGCCAGCAGCTTTACCTCGCGAGAGACCCAGTACTTC
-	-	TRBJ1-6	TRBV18	CASSPVSGSSPLHF	TGTGCCAGCTCACCAGTGTCGGGGTCGTCACCCCTCCACTTT
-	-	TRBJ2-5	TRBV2	CASNIPPETQYF	TGTGCCAGCAATATTCCCCCAGAGACCCAGTACTTC
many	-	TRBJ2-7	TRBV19	CASSIMDGTTYEQYF	TGTGCCAGTAGTATAATGGACGGGACAACCTACGAGCAGTACTTC
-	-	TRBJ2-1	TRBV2	CASNLGLIEIDEQFF	TGTGCCAGCAACCTAGGACTGATCGAGATAGATGAGCAGTTCTTC
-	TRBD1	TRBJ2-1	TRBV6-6	CASSSTGTGGTYEQFF	TGTGCCAGCAGTTCGACCGGGACAGGGGGCACTTATGAGCAGTTCTTC
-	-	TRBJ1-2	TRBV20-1	CSAGWTYGYTF	TGCAGTGCTGGGTGGACATATGGCTACACCTTC
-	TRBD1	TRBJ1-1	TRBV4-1	CASSQGQGGDRPNTEAFF	TGCGCCAGCAGCCAAGGCCAGGGAGGGGACAGACCGAACACTGAAGCTTTCTTT
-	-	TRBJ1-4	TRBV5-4	CASTNSRGTSTNEKLFF	TGTGCCAGCACCAATTCGAGGGGGACCTCAACTAATGAAAAACTGTTTTTT
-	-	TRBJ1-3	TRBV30	CAWSGAGSGNTIYF	TGTGCCTGGAGTGGCGCAGGCTCTGGAAACACCATATATTTT
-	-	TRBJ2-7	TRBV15	CATSRDLGGAYEQYF	TGTGCCACCAGCAGAGATCTGGGGGGAGCCTACGAGCAGTACTTC
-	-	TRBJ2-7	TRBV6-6	CASSHAPGGDGYEQYF	TGTGCCAGCAGTCATGCCCCCGGAGGTGACGGCTACGAGCAGTACTTC
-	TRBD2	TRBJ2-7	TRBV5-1	CASSLVGGLAGAEQYF	TGCGCCAGCAGCTTGGTCGGGGGACTAGCGGGAGCCGAGCAGTACTTC
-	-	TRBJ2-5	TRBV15	CATSRLGETQYF	TGTGCCACCAGCAGGCTCGGAGAGACCCAGTACTTC
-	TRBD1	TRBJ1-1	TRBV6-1	CASNGQGEAFF	TGTGCCAGCAATGGACAGGGAGAAGCTTTCTTT
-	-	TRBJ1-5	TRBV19	CASRLGRDSNQPQHF	TGTGCCAGTAGGTTAGGGAGGGATAGCAATCAGCCCCAGCATTTT
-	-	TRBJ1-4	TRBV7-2	CASSLSTNEKLFF	TGTGCCAGCAGCTTATCAACTAATGAAAAACTGTTTTTT
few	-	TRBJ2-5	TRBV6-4	CASSDRRTQYF	TGTGCCAGCAGTGACCGACGGACCCAGTACTTC
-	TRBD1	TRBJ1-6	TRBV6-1	CASRQGAHPPLHF	TGTGCCAGCAGGCAGGGGGCGCATCCACCCCTCCACTTT
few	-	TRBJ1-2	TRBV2	CASKSQLTDGYTF	TGTGCCAGCAAATCACAGCTTACCGACGGCTACACCTTC
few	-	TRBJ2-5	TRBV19	CASSITGSKYQETQYF	TGTGCCAGTAGTATTACAGGGAGCAAGTACCAAGAGACCCAGTACTTC